This T cell receptor beta chain was captured by sequencing in a study of blood T cell repertoires in COVID-19. Study at large: Spain, Italy and the United States supplied samples that represented acute and convalescent COVID-19.

In germline, CDR1 is MGHRA, CDR2 YSYEKL. This CDR3 has 16 amino acids. Losses at the gene ends were 4 bases for V and 1 base for J; bases not matched to a gene: 9. In its sample, this clone was seen once. In the original analysis: Using reference gene primer amplification, nucleated cell counts were estimated. Here immunoSEQ multiplex PCR was the method, and the copy in TCRdb shows in-frame clones only, minus some. The V and J calls and clone size come from that table; D and trimming were worked out from the DNA. The data hold 200,000 to 300,000 clones, with just under 90% observed a single time. The rearrangement uses TRBV4-1 and TRBJ1-1; 7 nucleotides match TRBD1. Sample: peripheral blood. The receptor's source is a woman between 40 and 55 years old with acute or convalescent COVID-19. CDR3 sequence: CASSREPTGANTEAFF. CDR3 coding DNA: TGCGCCAGCAGCCGAGAACCCACAGGGGCGAACACTGAAGCTTTCTTT.